Below, 20 T cell receptor beta chains from the same sample are listed, as sequenced in a study of CD8 T cells in Susac syndrome. Random-hexamer reverse transcription was applied to roughly 0.5 to 1 ug RNA. TCRdb processed the immunoSEQ multiplex PCR reads anew with MiXCR; each CDR3 protein has one entry. The repertoire has some 18,000 distinct CDR3 sequences, 90% to 95% of them found once; the top ten carry more than 0.2%. Sequencing was performed on CD8+ T cells from PBMCs. Receptors originate from a human donor in good health.

The V gene is TRBV27, the J gene TRBJ1-2, with a possible D match to TRBD1 (5 bases). The CDR3 length is 15 residues. V was pared by 5 bases and J by 6 bases, with 19 bases between. Germline assignment: CDR1 MNHEY and CDR2 SMNVEV (reference sequence). CDR3 in amino acids: CASSPAPGPKDGYTF. DNA of the CDR3: TGTGCCAGCAGTCCAGCGCCGGGACCGAAAGATGGCTACACCTTC.

This chain uses TRBV7-9 with TRBJ2-2; the match to TRBD2 covers 9 bases. Trimming removed 4 bases from V and 5 bases from J; junction bases left unmatched: 5. Germline CDR1 reads SEHNR; CDR2 reads FQNEAQ (reference sequence). The CDR3 has 15 amino acids. CDR3 residues: CASSWGLASTGELFF. The CDR3 nucleotides are TGTGCCAGCAGCTGGGGACTAGCTAGTACCGGGGAGCTGTTTTTT.

The chain uses TRBV9 and TRBJ2-5, with D possibly TRBD2 on 6 matching bases. The CDR3 has 15 amino acids. Germline V CDR1 and CDR2: SGDLS, YYNGEE. Trimming took 3 bases from V and 0 from J, leaving 12 bases between them. The CDR3 protein is CASSGSSVYQETQYF. The DNA of the CDR3 is TGTGCCAGCAGCGGCTCTAGCGTATACCAAGAGACCCAGTACTTC.

The chain links TRBV7-9 to TRBJ2-3; tentative D call: TRBD2 (7 bases). Per germline, CDR1 SEHNR and CDR2 FQNEAQ (reference sequence). The CDR3 has 17 amino acids. Trimming took 3 bases from V and 4 from J, leaving 20 bases between them. The CDR3 DNA is TGTGCCAGCAGCTTGCGGGGGCTAGCGTTGGGGGCAGATACGCAGTATTTT. Its translation: CASSLRGLALGADTQYF.

The chain combines TRBV23-1 with TRBJ1-4, with 9 bases lining up with TRBD1. TRBV23-1 is reported as an ORF; its role is uncertain. The trim removed 6 bases at V and 5 bases at J, leaving 4 bases unmatched. CDR3 length equals 14 residues. The chain's CDR3 is CASSPQGANEKLFF. The CDR3 bases are TGCGCCAGCAGCCCACAGGGGGCGAATGAAAAACTGTTTTTT.

V gene TRBV30 combines with J gene TRBJ1-5; 8 bases are shared with TRBD1. CDR1 is GTSNPN and CDR2 is SVGIG in the germline V gene (reference sequence). The CDR3 runs to 13 residues. J lost 6 bases, V lost 2 bases, and 3 bases had no gene match. CDR3 sequence reads: CAWSSDRGQPQHF. The CDR3 nucleotides read TGTGCCTGGAGTTCCGACAGGGGTCAGCCCCAGCATTTT.

The chain links TRBV7-9 to TRBJ2-7; tentatively, D is TRBD2 (7 bases). CDR1 and CDR2 (germline): SEHNR, FQNEAQ (reference sequence). The CDR3 consists of 15 residues. The V end lost 2 bases, the J end lost 4 bases, and 15 bases lay between the germline ends. DNA of the CDR3: TGTGCCAGCAGCTTAATCCCAGGGGAGGGATACGAGCAGTACTTC. It is translated as CASSLIPGEGYEQYF.

The chain combines TRBV27 with TRBJ1-5; no reliable D call. Germline-derived CDR1 and CDR2 are MNHEY and SMNVEV (reference sequence). The V gene lost 3 bases and the J gene lost 4 bases, with 7 bases spanning the gap. CDR3 length equals 13 residues. CDR3: CASSFGLNQPQHF. The DNA for the CDR3 is TGTGCCAGCAGTTTCGGTCTAAATCAGCCCCAGCATTTT.

The chain carries TRBV30 and TRBJ2-2; D is unresolved. The CDR3 has 16 amino acids. Between the trimmed V and J ends, which lost 0 bases and 6 bases, there was a span of 17 bases. CDR1 is GTSNPN and CDR2 is SVGIG in the germline V gene (reference sequence). CDR3 in amino acids: CAWSVHRRNRAGELFF. The CDR3 DNA reads TGTGCCTGGAGTGTACATAGGAGAAATCGGGCCGGGGAGCTGTTTTTT.

This chain joins TRBV7-9 and TRBJ1-5; D is undetermined. Between the trimmed V and J ends, which lost 2 bases and 5 bases, there was a span of 10 bases. CDR1 is SEHNR and CDR2 is FQNEAQ in the germline V gene (reference sequence). The CDR3 spans 14 residues. The CDR3 coding sequence is TGTGCCAGCAGCTTATGGGGAGAGGATCAGCCCCAGCATTTT. Amino acids: CASSLWGEDQPQHF.

This clonotype was observed a single time. V and J are TRBV7-9 and TRBJ1-2, with a tentative D call TRBD1 (5 bases). V lost 3 bases and J lost 4, with 12 bases in between. CDR3 size: 14 residues. In germline, CDR1 is SEHNR, CDR2 FQNEAQ (reference sequence). The CDR3 bases are TGTGCCAGCAGCTTGGGAGGGACTAGCTATGGCTACACCTTC. Translating it yields CASSLGGTSYGYTF.

This clonotype has more than one count but fewer than ten. The chain is built from TRBV14 and TRBJ1-2; D is perhaps TRBD1 (5 bases). CDR3 length: 15 amino acids. Trimming removed 2 bases at V and 7 bases at J, with 17 bases between. Germline V gene sequence: CDR1 SGHDN, CDR2 FVKESK. CDR3 in amino acids: CASSQFASGSGGYTF. Written as DNA, the CDR3 is TGTGCCAGCAGCCAATTCGCGTCAGGGTCCGGTGGCTACACCTTC. The variable domain in full, with the rest retrieved from reference TRBV14 and TRBJ1-2, is EAGVTQFPSHSVIEKGQTVTLRCDPISGHDNLYWYRRVMGKEIKFLLHFVKESKQDESGMPNNRFLAERTGGTYSTLKVQPAELEDSGVYFCASSQFASGSGGYTFGSGTRLTVV.

The V call is TRBV6-6, the J call TRBJ2-7; maybe TRBD1 (5 bases). The ends were cut back, 6 bases at V and 3 bases at J, with 12 bases in the middle. The CDR3 has 13 amino acids. CDR1 MNHNY and CDR2 SVGAGI come from the germline V gene (reference sequence). CDR3 protein: CASRGMDNYEQYV. In DNA, the CDR3 is TGTGCCAGCAGGGGGATGGACAACTACGAGCAGTACGTC.

This clonotype was seen a few times. CDR3 residues: CASSLGSSGSYYEQYV. The CDR3 DNA sequence: TGTGCCAGCAGCTTAGGTTCTAGCGGGAGTTATTACGAGCAGTACGTC. This chain connects TRBV13 to TRBJ2-7; 10 bases line up with TRBD2. Germline CDR1 reads PRHDT; CDR2 reads FYEKMQ (reference sequence). This CDR3 is 16 amino acids long. V trimming: 0 bases; J trimming: 4 bases; junction bases outside the gene matches: 6.

This chain uses TRBV11-2 with TRBJ2-3; D is unclear. V was shortened by 2 bases and J by 1 base, with 19 bases between the two germline ends. Germline CDR1 and CDR2: SGHAT and FQNNGV. The CDR3 totals 18 residues. The CDR3 protein is CASSLLSGWEVRTDTQYF. CDR3 coding DNA: TGTGCCAGCAGCTTATTAAGTGGGTGGGAAGTTCGCACAGATACGCAGTATTTT.

In its sample, this clonotype was seen once. V usage is TRBV7-6 and J usage is TRBJ2-3; D remains unclear. Germline CDR1 and CDR2: SGHVS and FNYEAQ. The V end was cut by 3 bases, the J end by 1 base, with 11 bases between. The CDR3 extends over 15 amino acids. The CDR3 DNA follows: TGTGCCAGCAGCTTCCTATCTAGAGGCACAGATACGCAGTATTTT. Translated, it gives CASSFLSRGTDTQYF.

The V call is TRBV4-2, the J call TRBJ2-3; D gene uncertain. CDR1 and CDR2 (germline): LGHNA, YNFKEQ. The V gene lost 3 bases and the J gene lost 1 base, with 17 bases spanning the gap. The CDR3 totals 17 residues. The DNA of the CDR3 is TGTGCCAGCAGCCACACCGTCCTTTCCGGACGCACAGATACGCAGTATTTT. This gives the protein CASSHTVLSGRTDTQYF.

This clonotype was counted a single time. This chain joins TRBV6-5 and TRBJ2-7; 10 bases map to TRBD2. V shed 6 bases and J 6 bases; nucleotides not matched to a gene: 11. The CDR3 loop spans 15 amino acids. Germline V gene lookup returns CDR1 MNHEY and CDR2 SVGAGI. The CDR3 DNA reads TGTGCCAGCAGAGCTCTAGCGGGGGATTGGCGCGAGCAGTACGTC. Protein: CASRALAGDWREQYV.

This clonotype was seen only once. The J gene is TRBJ1-2, the V gene TRBV7-9; D is ambiguous. Germline lookup yields CDR1 SEHNR and CDR2 FQNEAQ (reference sequence). The CDR3 has 15 amino acids. V dropped 3 bases and J dropped 4 bases, with 15 bases sitting between them. DNA of the CDR3: TGTGCCAGCAGCTTCATAACCGTCCCTTTCTATGGCTACACCTTC. Translated, it gives CASSFITVPFYGYTF.

The chain recombines TRBV15 with TRBJ1-1; D is uncertain. The V end lost 3 bases, the J end lost 4 bases, and 15 bases lay between the germline ends. The CDR3 consists of 15 residues. CDR1 and CDR2 (germline): LNHNV, YYDKDF (reference sequence). The CDR3 DNA sequence: TGTGCCACCAGCAGGGGAGCCTACGGTGGCACTGAAGCTTTCTTT. Its translation: CATSRGAYGGTEAFF.